The 20 T cell receptor beta chains presented below share a single source sample, sequenced in a study of blood T cells in healthy people across ages. A second PCR, run for about 6 to 12 cycles, used a sample-barcoded 5' primer plus a J-beta primer mix. Each CDR3 protein is one row after TCRdb ran MiXCR on the 5' RACE reads. The table records roughly 1,800,000 distinct CDR3 sequences, less than 50% of them present only once. Sequencing was performed on blood. These receptors all stem from a woman in her thirties or forties in good health.

This clonotype was seen once. V gene TRBV5-5 combines with J gene TRBJ2-3; TRBD1 agrees at 8 bases. CDR1 SGHKS and CDR2 YYEKEE come from the germline V gene (reference sequence). This CDR3 is 15 amino acids long. The trim removed 0 bases at V and 4 bases at J, leaving 4 bases unmatched. CDR3 bases: TGTGCCAGCAGCTTGGTGACAGGGGCCCCAGATACGCAGTATTTT. Its translation is CASSLVTGAPDTQYF. The whole variable domain, remainder taken from reference TRBV5-5 and TRBJ2-3, is DAGVTQSPTHLIKTRGQQVTLRCSPISGHKSVSWYQQVLGQGPQFIFQYYEKEERGRGNFPDRFSARQFPNYSSELNVNALLLGDSALYLCASSLVTGAPDTQYFGPGTRLTVL.

This chain connects TRBV15 to TRBJ2-3; 10 bases line up with TRBD1. J was trimmed by 5 bases and V by 5 bases; bases with no gene match: 10. The CDR3 length is 16 residues. Looked up from germline, CDR1 is LNHNV and CDR2 is YYDKDF (reference sequence). The DNA of the CDR3 is TGTGCCACCAGCTCGCCTAGACAGGGGGCGGGAGATACGCAGTATTTT. Translation gives CATSSPRQGAGDTQYF.

The V call is TRBV5-4, the J call TRBJ1-2; 9 bases agree with TRBD1. The CDR3 extends over 14 amino acids. Germline V gene lookup returns CDR1 SGHNT and CDR2 YYREEE (reference sequence). Trimming cost V 5 bases and J 8 bases; bases outside gene matches: 10. CDR3 sequence reads: CASRDPRDREGYTF. For the CDR3, the DNA is TGTGCCAGCAGGGACCCAAGGGACAGGGAGGGCTACACCTTC.

CDR3 bases: TGTGCCAGCAGCAGAGGGACTAGCGGGGGCGCGAACACCGGGGAGCTGTTTTTT. Residues: CASSRGTSGGANTGELFF. The V call is TRBV3-1, the J call TRBJ2-2; TRBD2 matches 14 bases. The CDR3 loop spans 18 amino acids. Germline-derived CDR1 and CDR2 are LGHDT and YNNKEL (reference sequence). J lost 0 bases, V lost 5 bases, and 5 bases had no gene match. Full variable domain (remainder filled in from reference TRBV3-1 and TRBJ2-2): DTAVSQTPKYLVTQMGNDKSIKCEQNLGHDTMYWYKQDSKKFLKIMFSYNNKELIINETVPNRFSPKSPDKAHLNLHINSLELGDSAVYFCASSRGTSGGANTGELFFGEGSRLTVL.

This clonotype was counted a few times. In nucleotides, the CDR3 is TGTGCCAGCAGCTCCGGACGGGACAATGAGCAGTTCTTC. Translated: CASSSGRDNEQFF. The chain is built from TRBV11-3 and TRBJ2-1; D uncertain. V lost 4 bases and J 5 bases, leaving 9 bases between the germline ends. In germline, CDR1 is SGHNT, CDR2 YENEEA. CDR3 size: 13 residues.

The J gene is TRBJ2-3, the V gene TRBV2, with D possibly TRBD2 on 5 matching bases. The CDR3 runs to 16 residues. Germline CDR1 is SNHLY and CDR2 is FYNNEI. Trimming left V 2 bases short and J 1 base short, with 13 bases between. The CDR3 region is CASSERASLGTDTQYF. In DNA form, the CDR3 reads TGTGCCAGCAGTGAACGGGCTAGCCTTGGCACAGATACGCAGTATTTT.

V and J are TRBV20-1 and TRBJ2-1, with 11 positions matching TRBD2. J gave up 0 bases and V 6 bases, and 10 bases lay outside the gene matches. Germline V lookup: CDR1 DFQATT, CDR2 SNEGSKA (reference sequence). There are 17 residues in the CDR3. The CDR3 DNA sequence: TGCAGTGCCCACGGACTAGCGGGCTTGAGCTCCTACAATGAGCAGTTCTTC. This translates into CSAHGLAGLSSYNEQFF.

The CDR3 sequence: CASSTRTGGSDFGIQYF. CDR3 in DNA: TGTGCCAGCAGCACGCGGACAGGGGGCTCTGATTTTGGTATTCAGTACTTC. The J gene is TRBJ2-4, the V gene TRBV7-9, with 11 bases matching TRBD1. This CDR3 has 17 amino acids. Trimming took 5 bases from V and 10 from J; bases not matched to a gene: 16. Germline V gives CDR1 SEHNR, CDR2 FQNEAQ (reference sequence).

The V call is TRBV7-2, the J call TRBJ1-2, with 9 bases that match TRBD1. CDR1 is SGHTA, CDR2 FQGNSA, per germline. There are 16 residues in the CDR3. V was clipped by 8 bases and J by 2 bases; unmatched bases: 12. Here the CDR3 DNA reads TGTGCCAGCGGCCTCCAACAGGGGGCTGGAAACTATGGCTACACCTTC. Translated, it gives CASGLQQGAGNYGYTF. Full variable domain (remainder filled in from reference TRBV7-2 and TRBJ1-2): GAGVSQSPSNKVTEKGKDVELRCDPISGHTALYWYRQSLGQGLEFLIYFQGNSAPDKSGLPSDRFSAERTGGSVSTLTIQRTQQEDSAVYLCASGLQQGAGNYGYTFGSGTRLTVV.

The gene calls are TRBV20-1 and TRBJ2-5; D ambiguous. Germline V lookup: CDR1 DFQATT, CDR2 SNEGSKA (reference sequence). This CDR3 region has 13 residues. Trimming stripped 0 bases from V and 4 bases from J, with 9 bases between. As DNA, the CDR3 is TGCAGTGCTAGAGACCTTACGGGAGAGACCCAGTACTTC. The encoded protein is CSARDLTGETQYF.

This clonotype was recorded once. The chain links TRBV9 to TRBJ2-3; D assignment may be TRBD1 or TRBD2 (6 bases each). Trimming took off 3 bases at V and 3 bases at J, with 11 bases between the two ends. Germline CDR1 reads SGDLS; CDR2 reads YYNGEE. The CDR3 sequence is 14 residues long. CDR3 bases: TGTGCCAGCAGCGCCCCGGGGGCAACAGATACGCAGTATTTT. Translated: CASSAPGATDTQYF. The full variable domain, its missing parts supplied by reference TRBV9 and TRBJ2-3, is DSGVTQTPKHLITATGQRVTLRCSPRSGDLSVYWYQQSLDQGLQFLIQYYNGEERAKGNILERFSAQQFPDLHSELNLSSLELGDSALYFCASSAPGATDTQYFGPGTRLTVL.

The gene calls are TRBV4-3 and TRBJ2-5; D is undetermined. CDR1 is LGHNA and CDR2 is YSLEER in the germline V gene. V lost 0 bases to trimming and J lost 4 bases, with 15 bases between them. The CDR3 is 16 amino acids. Here the CDR3 reads CASSQDRSTLGETQYF. CDR3 sequence (DNA): TGCGCCAGCAGCCAAGATCGAAGCACGCTAGGAGAGACCCAGTACTTC.

This clonotype was seen a few times. This chain links TRBV7-9 with TRBJ2-5; D perhaps matches TRBD1 (6 bases). The DNA matches TRBJ2-7 better at its end, which makes the J call doubtful. The CDR3 sequence is 16 residues long. Germline-derived CDR1 and CDR2 are SEHNR and FQNEAQ (reference sequence). CDR3 sequence (DNA): TGTGCCAGCATGCCTCTGCAGACAGGTGGAATCGACGAGCAGTACTTC. Amino acids: CASMPLQTGGIDEQYF.

This chain links TRBV7-2 with TRBJ2-3; D unresolved. CDR1 is SGHTA, CDR2 FQGNSA, per germline. Trimming removed 8 bases from V and 3 bases from J, with 9 bases in between. This CDR3 is built from 12 residues. The CDR3 spells CASEPGTDTQYF. The DNA for the CDR3 is TGTGCCAGCGAGCCAGGAACAGATACGCAGTATTTT.

The chain carries TRBV15 and TRBJ2-1; no reliable D call. Germline V CDR1 and CDR2: LNHNV, YYDKDF (reference sequence). The CDR3 sequence is 15 residues long. Between the trimmed V and J ends, which lost 2 bases and 0 bases, there was a span of 8 bases. This CDR3 reads CATSRPRSSYNEQFF. CDR3 in DNA: TGTGCCACCAGCAGACCCCGAAGCTCCTACAATGAGCAGTTCTTC.

The chain couples TRBV7-2 to TRBJ2-7; a possible D gene is TRBD2 (6 bases). TRBJ2-5 matches the DNA end more closely, so the J call is doubtful. From germline, CDR1 is SGHTA and CDR2 FQGNSA. The CDR3 runs to 16 residues. The CDR3 nucleotides read TGTGCCAGCAGCTTAGCCCCGACTAGAATGATTGAGACCCAGTACTTC. It translates to CASSLAPTRMIETQYF.

CDR3 DNA: TGCGCCAGCAGCCATGGCGTGGGGGAACGGAACTACGAGCAGTACTTC. It encodes CASSHGVGERNYEQYF. This rearrangement joins TRBV4-3 to TRBJ2-5; tentatively, D is TRBD1 or TRBD2 (5 bases each). The assigned J gene may be wrong: the sequence end matches TRBJ2-7 better. The CDR3 is 16 residues long. Germline V gene lookup returns CDR1 LGHNA and CDR2 YSLEER.

The chain uses TRBV24-1 and TRBJ2-1; D is unclear. The ends were cut back, 5 bases at V and 5 bases at J, with 9 bases in the middle. The germline V gene has CDR1 KGHDR and CDR2 SFDVKD. The CDR3 is 13 amino acids. This CDR3 reads CATSGPFDNEQFF. DNA for the CDR3: TGTGCCACCAGTGGACCGTTCGACAATGAGCAGTTCTTC.

The J gene is TRBJ2-5, the V gene TRBV7-2; 8 bases are shared with TRBD2. Germline trimming cut 5 bases from V and 11 bases from J; bases unmatched to any gene: 16. Germline V gene sequence: CDR1 SGHTA, CDR2 FQGNSA. The CDR3 sequence is 15 residues long. The chain's CDR3 is CASSPLETSDNEQYF. DNA of the CDR3: TGTGCCAGCAGCCCTTTAGAGACTAGCGACAATGAGCAGTACTTC.

The chain joins TRBV7-2 to TRBJ2-3, with D perhaps assigned TRBD1 or TRBD2 (6 bases each). The CDR3 is 17 amino acids. The V gene lost 2 bases and the J gene lost 6 bases, with 21 bases spanning the gap. In germline, CDR1 is SGHTA, CDR2 FQGNSA. Here the CDR3 DNA reads TGTGCCAGCAGCTTAAGGGTACGGGGGCCAAACCCGGATACGCAGTATTTT. Encoded protein: CASSLRVRGPNPDTQYF.